One sample yielded the 5 T cell receptor beta chains listed below, sequenced in a study of blood T cell repertoires in COVID-19. Method: immunoSEQ multiplex PCR; TCRdb's copy keeps in-frame clones and lacks some. Of fewer than 200,000 clones in the sample, about 90% were seen once. The source material was peripheral blood. The receptors originated from a man between 65 and 85 years old with active or convalescent COVID-19.

This chain joins TRBV6-5 and TRBJ1-1; possibly TRBD1 for D (6 bases). Germline values: CDR1 MNHEY, CDR2 SVGAGI. Trimming removed 7 bases from V and 0 bases from J, with 12 bases in between. This CDR3 is built from 14 residues. The CDR3 nucleotides are TGTGCCAGCACTACAGGGATCCTGAACACTGAAGCTTTCTTT. Translation: CASTTGILNTEAFF.

V and J are TRBV7-2 and TRBJ2-2; 9 nucleotides align to TRBD1. The CDR3 is made up of 16 amino acids. From germline, CDR1 is SGHTA and CDR2 FQGNSA. V lost 5 bases, J lost 3 bases, and 7 bases stayed unmatched. CDR3 protein: CASSQPTGGYTGELFF. CDR3 coding DNA: TGTGCCAGCAGCCAACCGACAGGGGGTTACACCGGGGAGCTGTTTTTT. Complete variable domain (other parts from reference TRBV7-2 and TRBJ2-2): GAGVSQSPSNKVTEKGKDVELRCDPISGHTALYWYRQSLGQGLEFLIYFQGNSAPDKSGLPSDRFSAERTGGSVSTLTIQRTQQEDSAVYLCASSQPTGGYTGELFFGEGSRLTVL.

This chain links TRBV19 with TRBJ2-1; possibly TRBD1 for D (6 bases). CDR1 and CDR2 (germline): LNHDA, SQIVND (reference sequence). CDR3 length equals 15 residues. V was cut by 3 bases and J by 3 bases, with 12 bases left in between. CDR3 amino acids: CASSIVGANYNEQFF. The CDR3 region has the DNA TGTGCCAGTAGTATTGTGGGGGCGAACTACAATGAGCAGTTCTTC. The variable domain in full, completed from reference TRBV19 and TRBJ2-1, reads DGGITQSPKYLFRKEGQNVTLSCEQNLNHDAMYWYRQDPGQGLRLIYYSQIVNDFQKGDIAEGYSVSREKKESFPLTVTSAQKNPTAFYLCASSIVGANYNEQFFGPGTRLTVL.

The rearrangement links TRBV4-3 to TRBJ1-2, with TRBD1 as a possible D gene (5 bases). The CDR3 covers 15 residues. V gave up 2 bases and J gave up 4 bases, with 14 bases separating them. In germline, CDR1 is LGHNA, CDR2 YSLEER. The CDR3 region has the DNA TGCGCCAGCAGCCAAAGCGGGGACGTCGTCTATGGCTACACCTTC. This translates into CASSQSGDVVYGYTF.

The chain links TRBV28 to TRBJ1-2; TRBD1 aligns across 9 bases. This CDR3 spans 14 amino acids. Germline CDR1 reads MDHEN; CDR2 reads SYDVKM. The J segment lost 8 bases and the V segment lost 5 bases, leaving 9 bases of the junction unmatched. The CDR3 region is CASSVGQGKRGYTF. Here the CDR3 DNA reads TGTGCCAGCAGTGTGGGACAGGGAAAGAGGGGCTACACCTTC.